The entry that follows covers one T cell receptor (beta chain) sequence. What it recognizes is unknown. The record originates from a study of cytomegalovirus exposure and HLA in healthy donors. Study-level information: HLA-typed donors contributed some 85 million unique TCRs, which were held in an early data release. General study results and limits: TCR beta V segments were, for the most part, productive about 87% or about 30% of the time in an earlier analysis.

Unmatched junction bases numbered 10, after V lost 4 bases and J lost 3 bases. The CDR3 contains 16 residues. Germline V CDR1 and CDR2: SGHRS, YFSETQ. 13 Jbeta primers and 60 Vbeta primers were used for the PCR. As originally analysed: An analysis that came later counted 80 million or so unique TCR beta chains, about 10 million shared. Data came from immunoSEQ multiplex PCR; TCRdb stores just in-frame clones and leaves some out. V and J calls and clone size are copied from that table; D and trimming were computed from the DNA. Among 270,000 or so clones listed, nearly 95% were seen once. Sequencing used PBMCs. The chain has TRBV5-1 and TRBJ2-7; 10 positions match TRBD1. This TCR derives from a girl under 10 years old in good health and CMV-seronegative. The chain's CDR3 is CASSPSGTGVGYEQYF. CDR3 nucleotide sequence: TGCGCCAGCAGCCCGTCCGGGACAGGGGTCGGCTACGAGCAGTACTTC.